Given below is one T cell receptor beta chain in context. Its specificity is not known. With V trimmed by 7 bases and J by 4 bases, 8 bases remained unmatched. The CDR3 has 14 amino acids. Looked up from germline, CDR1 is SNHLY and CDR2 is FYNNEI. These data originate in a study of T-cell reconstitution after alpha-beta-depleted transplantation in children. Points from the study as a whole: Where some patients showed high TCRbeta diversity at day 60, it came from recipient T cells and thymic progenitors that had survived. Several hundred expanded graft clones reportedly supplied alpha-beta T cells about two months after transplant. It was newly produced T cells that mostly accounted for T-cell counts and diversity one year after transplant.

A TCRbeta library incorporating unique molecular identifiers was prepared. TCRdb independently ran MiXCR on the PCR reads; one entry per CDR3 protein. The table records some 440,000 distinct CDR3 sequences, 15% to 20% of them present only once. The V and J genes are TRBV2 and TRBJ2-3; 7 bases are shared with TRBD1. The clonotype originates from a boy younger than two who had a stem cell transplant for Wiskott-Aldrich syndrome, so the T cells may come from the graft donor. The input for sequencing was PBMCs, mostly from graft donor cells, taken 360 days after TCRalphabeta/CD19-depleted stem cell transplant. CDR3 nucleotides: TGTGCCAGCATTCAGGGGGTGCATTCAGATACGCAGTATTTT. This sequence encodes CASIQGVHSDTQYF.